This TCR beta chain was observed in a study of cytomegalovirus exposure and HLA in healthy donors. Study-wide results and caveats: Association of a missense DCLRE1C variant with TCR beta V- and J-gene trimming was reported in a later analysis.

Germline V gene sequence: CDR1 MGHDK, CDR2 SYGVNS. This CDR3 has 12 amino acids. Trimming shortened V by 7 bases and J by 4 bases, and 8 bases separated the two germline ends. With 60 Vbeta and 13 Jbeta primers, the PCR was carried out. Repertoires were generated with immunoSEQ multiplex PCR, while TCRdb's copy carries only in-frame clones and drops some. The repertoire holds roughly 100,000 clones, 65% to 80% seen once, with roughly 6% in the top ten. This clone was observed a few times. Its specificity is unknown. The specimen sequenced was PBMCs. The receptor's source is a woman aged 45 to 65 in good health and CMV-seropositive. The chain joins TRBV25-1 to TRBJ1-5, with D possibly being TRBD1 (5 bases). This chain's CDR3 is CASKKGNQPQHF. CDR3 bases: TGTGCCAGCAAGAAGGGGAATCAGCCCCAGCATTTT.